One and the same sample provided the 16 T cell receptor beta chains below, sequenced in a study of cytotoxic CD8 clonotypes in ibrutinib-treated CLL (dated by TCRdb to the early 2020s). Library preparation used the immunoSEQ multiplex PCR assay. This is the immuneACCESS table as TCRdb keeps it, with only in-frame sequences that have V and J called. A part of the clones is gone; compared with another copy, unresolved V genes explain less than half, and the rest is unexplained. Counted in this sample were about 84,000 clones; more than 70% of them appeared once. The ten top clones hold around 5% of the sample. The sample was PBMCs, taken before ibrutinib treatment. The receptor source for this set is a human donor with chronic lymphocytic leukemia.

This chain joins TRBV28 and TRBJ1-1, with TRBD1 matching over 9 bases. The CDR3 runs to 16 residues. V shed 3 bases, J shed 3 bases, and the junction held 8 bases outside the gene matches. Germline CDR1 is MDHEN and CDR2 is SYDVKM. CDR3 in amino acids: CASSFGDRDPDTEAFF. In DNA form, the CDR3 reads TGTGCCAGCAGTTTTGGGGACAGGGACCCGGACACTGAAGCTTTCTTT.

V gene TRBV29-1 combines with J gene TRBJ1-3; a weak D match, TRBD1 (6 bases). V gave up 4 bases and J gave up 4 bases, with 11 bases separating them. Germline CDR1 is SQVTM and CDR2 is ANQGSEA. There are 13 residues in the CDR3. CDR3 protein: CSVVPGAGNTIYF. The CDR3 DNA reads TGCAGCGTTGTCCCAGGGGCAGGAAACACCATATATTTT.

The chain is built from TRBV4-1 and TRBJ2-5; no clear D. Germline lookup yields CDR1 MGHRA and CDR2 YSYEKL. This CDR3 is built from 12 residues. V was cut by 6 bases and J by 4 bases, with 9 bases left in between. In DNA, the CDR3 is TGCGCCAGCAGACACCCCCCAGAGACCCAGTACTTC. It specifies CASRHPPETQYF.

This sequence joins TRBV7-2 and TRBJ2-7; D gene unclear. The CDR3 covers 15 residues. Germline-derived CDR1 and CDR2 are SGHTA and FQGNSA. V lost 2 bases and J 6 bases, leaving 17 bases between the germline ends. CDR3 bases: TGTGCCAGCAGCTTAACACCCCTATTATCTGGCGAGCAGTACTTC. Translation: CASSLTPLLSGEQYF.

The chain combines TRBV29-1 with TRBJ2-1, with D unclear. This CDR3 contains 11 residues. Germline CDR1 SQVTM, CDR2 ANQGSEA. V lost 3 bases to trimming and J lost 6 bases, with 6 bases between them. The CDR3 sequence is CSVEWANEQFF. The DNA for the CDR3 is TGCAGCGTTGAGTGGGCCAATGAGCAGTTCTTC.

The genes are TRBV2 and TRBJ2-7; 10 nucleotides align to TRBD1. Per the germline V gene, CDR1 is SNHLY and CDR2 is FYNNEI. J gave up 0 bases and V 7 bases, and 3 bases lay outside the gene matches. The CDR3 has 14 amino acids. In DNA form, the CDR3 reads TGTGCCAGCACTCGGACAGGGGGCTCCTACGAGCAGTACTTC. Protein sequence: CASTRTGGSYEQYF.

The chain links TRBV6-1 to TRBJ2-7; D is ambiguous. CDR3 length equals 12 residues. CDR1 and CDR2 from the germline V gene are MNHNS and SASEGT. Between the trimmed V and J ends, which lost 9 bases and 5 bases, there was a span of 14 bases. This CDR3 is CARSASLDEQYF. CDR3 DNA sequence: TGTGCCAGGTCTGCGTCTCTTGACGAGCAGTACTTC.

This chain connects TRBV9 to TRBJ1-2; D uncertain. Deletions cut 1 base from V and 0 bases from J, with 10 bases between. Germline V gene sequence: CDR1 SGDLS, CDR2 YYNGEE. The CDR3 contains 15 residues. CDR3 sequence (DNA): TGTGCCAGCAGCGTATCCCCCGAGGCTAACTATGGCTACACCTTC. Translated, it gives CASSVSPEANYGYTF.

This sequence joins TRBV5-1 and TRBJ1-1; D might be TRBD1 (5 bases). The germline V and J ends were trimmed by 4 bases and 1 base, with 11 bases remaining between them. Germline V CDR1 and CDR2: SGHRS, YFSETQ. There are 14 residues in the CDR3. The CDR3 loop reads CASSLGPTNTEAFF. The CDR3 bases are TGCGCCAGCAGCCTGGGACCTACGAACACTGAAGCTTTCTTT.

This chain links TRBV6-1 with TRBJ1-2, with TRBD1 matching 10 bases. Germline CDR1 is MNHNS and CDR2 is SASEGT. This CDR3 is 15 amino acids long. Losses at the gene ends were 5 bases for V and 4 bases for J; bases not matched to a gene: 7. The CDR3 is CASSPGTGDGYGYTF. In DNA form, the CDR3 reads TGTGCCAGCAGTCCCGGGACAGGGGACGGCTATGGCTACACCTTC.

The rearrangement links TRBV27 to TRBJ2-7, with a tentative D call TRBD2 (6 bases). Germline V gene sequence: CDR1 MNHEY, CDR2 SMNVEV (reference sequence). Trimming removed 4 bases from V and 5 bases from J, with 18 bases in between. The CDR3 has 15 residues. The CDR3 nucleotides read TGTGCCAGCAGTTCAGGATCGGGAGTCGTTCACGAGCAGTACTTC. Protein sequence: CASSSGSGVVHEQYF.

The chain combines TRBV7-9 with TRBJ1-5; D might be TRBD1 (5 bases). The V gene lost 4 bases and the J gene lost 3 bases, with 16 bases spanning the gap. CDR1 is SEHNR and CDR2 is FQNEAQ in the germline V gene (reference sequence). This CDR3 spans 16 amino acids. CDR3 amino acids: CASSSSRDGNNQPQHF. The CDR3, as DNA: TGTGCCAGCAGCTCGTCCCGGGACGGGAACAATCAGCCCCAGCATTTT.

The J gene is TRBJ2-7, the V gene TRBV7-2; the D is unclear. The V gene's germline CDR1 is SGHTA and CDR2 FQGNSA. This CDR3 contains 13 residues. The V end lost 0 bases, the J end lost 2 bases, and 5 bases lay between the germline ends. This CDR3 is CASSLALTYEQYF. CDR3 DNA sequence: TGTGCCAGCAGCTTAGCCCTCACCTACGAGCAGTACTTC.

V usage is TRBV11-3 and J usage is TRBJ2-7; TRBD1 matches at 7 bases. Germline CDR1 SGHNT, CDR2 YENEEA. The V gene end was trimmed by 11 bases and the J gene end by 3 bases; junction bases not matched to a gene: 10. The CDR3 extends over 13 amino acids. The CDR3 DNA is TGTGCCCTTAAAGAGACAGGGTACTACGAGCAGTACTTC. Protein sequence: CALKETGYYEQYF.

J is TRBJ2-1 and V is TRBV4-3; 10 positions match TRBD2. The CDR3 sequence is 15 residues long. Trimming took 1 base from V and 10 from J; bases not matched to a gene: 7. Germline V gene lookup returns CDR1 LGHNA and CDR2 YSLEER. CDR3 protein: CASSQGFSGRNEQFF. The CDR3 DNA follows: TGCGCCAGCAGCCAAGGGTTTAGCGGGAGGAACGAGCAGTTCTTC.

The chain carries TRBV4-1 and TRBJ2-7; 7 positions match TRBD1. V lost 0 bases and J lost 10; bases outside the gene matches: 9. This CDR3 comprises 14 residues. The germline V gene has CDR1 MGHRA and CDR2 YSYEKL. The CDR3 bases are TGCGCCAGCAGCCAAGATTTTCGGGGACAGCCTCAGTACTTC. Translating it yields CASSQDFRGQPQYF.